This T cell receptor (beta chain) was identified in a study of shared clonotypes between healthy human individuals. Only in-frame clones appear in the TCRdb table, and some are missing; sequencing was by immunoSEQ multiplex PCR. This sample has about 1.5 million clones, with around 98% found just once. The CDR3 is made up of 13 amino acids. Germline-derived CDR1 and CDR2 are SQVTM and ANQGSEA. Trimming removed 6 bases at V and 2 bases at J, with 13 bases between. V gene TRBV29-1 combines with J gene TRBJ1-1; possible D gene TRBD1, 5 bases. The sample consisted of naive CD4+ T cells sorted from blood. The sample's subset: CD45RA+ positively selected. This TCR was sampled from a man aged 25 to 40 in good health. The CDR3 region is CSVRPDSNTEAFF. In nucleotides, the CDR3 is TGCAGCGTCCGACCTGACAGCAACACTGAAGCTTTCTTT. Drawing the rest from reference TRBV29-1 and TRBJ1-1, the complete variable domain is SAVISQKPSRDICQRGTSLTIQCQVDSQVTMMFWYRQQPGQSLTLIATANQGSEATYESGFVIDKFPISRPNLTFSTLTVSNMSPEDSSIYLCSVRPDSNTEAFFGQGTRLTVV.